The next 24 T cell receptor beta chains were all read from a single sample in a study of PD-L1 blockade in urothelial cancer. Libraries were prepared by immunoSEQ multiplex PCR; TCRdb keeps only in-frame clonotypes and omits some of them. This table holds about 48,000 clones, 70% to 90% found once. Specified time point: peripheral blood 6 weeks after treatment start. The input for sequencing was PBMCs, taken around atezolizumab (anti-PD-L1) treatment. The receptors shown here come from a man in his 70s with urothelial cancer.

The chain joins TRBV2 to TRBJ2-1; 10 nucleotides match TRBD2. The CDR3 sequence is 15 residues long. V shed 5 bases, J shed 2 bases, and the junction held 3 bases outside the gene matches. Germline CDR1 reads SNHLY; CDR2 reads FYNNEI. As DNA, the CDR3 is TGTGCCAGCAGTCTAGCGGGAGTGGCCTACAATGAGCAGTTCTTC. Residues: CASSLAGVAYNEQFF.

The gene calls are TRBV4-2 and TRBJ2-1, with a tentative D call TRBD2 (5 bases). With 0 bases removed from V and 0 bases from J, the gap between germline ends came to 18 bases. Germline V gene sequence: CDR1 LGHNA, CDR2 YNFKEQ. The CDR3 is 19 amino acids. The CDR3 bases are TGTGCCAGCAGCCAAGAAGGGTGGAGGACTTCCAGCTCCTACAATGAGCAGTTCTTC. Encoded protein: CASSQEGWRTSSSYNEQFF.

The chain joins TRBV5-4 to TRBJ2-2, with 9 bases that match TRBD1. This CDR3 is 16 amino acids long. Germline CDR1 SGHNT, CDR2 YYREEE (reference sequence). With V trimmed by 4 bases and J by 6 bases, 10 bases remained unmatched. The chain's CDR3 is CASSRAGTGKSGELFF. Here the CDR3 DNA reads TGTGCCAGCAGCCGGGCCGGGACAGGGAAGTCCGGGGAGCTGTTTTTT.

The chain has TRBV7-8 and TRBJ2-2; a weak D match, TRBD2 (5 bases). CDR3 length equals 15 residues. Trimming removed 5 bases from V and 4 bases from J, with 14 bases in between. Germline assignment: CDR1 SGHVS and CDR2 FQNEAQ. CDR3 coding DNA: TGTGCCAGCAGCCCGCTGACTCGGGGCACCGGGGAGCTGTTTTTT. Amino acid sequence: CASSPLTRGTGELFF.

The rearrangement links TRBV19 to TRBJ2-7; possible D gene TRBD2, 5 bases. Germline lookup yields CDR1 LNHDA and CDR2 SQIVND (reference sequence). The CDR3 is 13 amino acids. Trimming took off 4 bases at V and 3 bases at J, with 10 bases between the two ends. CDR3 in amino acids: CASSRRTFYEQYF. DNA for the CDR3: TGTGCCAGTAGTAGACGGACTTTCTACGAGCAGTACTTC. The full variable domain, completed using reference TRBV19 and TRBJ2-7, is DGGITQSPKYLFRKEGQNVTLSCEQNLNHDAMYWYRQDPGQGLRLIYYSQIVNDFQKGDIAEGYSVSREKKESFPLTVTSAQKNPTAFYLCASSRRTFYEQYFGPGTRLTVT.

For the CDR3, the DNA is TGCGCCAGCAGCTTTACAGGGACTGGAAACACCATATATTTT. Translated: CASSFTGTGNTIYF. This sequence joins TRBV5-1 and TRBJ1-3; possibly TRBD1 for D (6 bases). V lost 2 bases to trimming and J lost 2 bases, with 8 bases between them. The V gene's germline CDR1 is SGHRS and CDR2 YFSETQ. CDR3 length: 14 residues.

The chain recombines TRBV28 with TRBJ2-1; 12 nucleotides line up with TRBD2. The CDR3 is 18 residues long. J gave up 3 bases and V 6 bases, and 12 bases lay outside the gene matches. Per the germline V gene, CDR1 is MDHEN and CDR2 is SYDVKM. The CDR3 bases are TGTGCCAGCAGGGGACCCGGGACTAGCGGGCTGGTCTACAATGAGCAGTTCTTC. Translation gives CASRGPGTSGLVYNEQFF.

The J gene is TRBJ2-3, the V gene TRBV5-6, with D possibly matching TRBD1 (5 bases). The CDR3 is 14 residues long. The germline V gene encodes CDR1 SGHDT and CDR2 YYEEEE. Trimming shortened V by 1 base and J by 2 bases, and 8 bases separated the two germline ends. CDR3 sequence (DNA): TGTGCCAGCAGCTTGACAGGTCTCACAGATACGCAGTATTTT. Translating gives CASSLTGLTDTQYF.

V and J are TRBV5-4 and TRBJ2-1; D perhaps matches TRBD1 (5 bases). V lost 4 bases to trimming and J lost 8 bases, with 19 bases between them. Germline V gene lookup returns CDR1 SGHNT and CDR2 YYREEE (reference sequence). This CDR3 is 15 amino acids long. The CDR3: CASSAQQDVNYEQFF. Written as DNA, the CDR3 is TGTGCCAGCAGCGCCCAACAGGATGTCAACTATGAGCAGTTCTTC.

This clone showed up just once. V and J are TRBV18 and TRBJ2-2; TRBD1 aligns across 8 bases. Germline values: CDR1 KGHSH, CDR2 LQKENI. The V gene end was trimmed by 3 bases and the J gene end by 3 bases; junction bases not matched to a gene: 3. This CDR3 spans 15 amino acids. The CDR3, as DNA: TGTGCCAGCTCACCGGGGACAGGCGACACCGGGGAGCTGTTTTTT. This codes for CASSPGTGDTGELFF.

The chain employs TRBV28 and TRBJ2-1, with 9 bases that match TRBD2. The CDR3 contains 14 residues. Germline assignment: CDR1 MDHEN and CDR2 SYDVKM. Trimming removed 8 bases from V and 6 bases from J; junction bases left unmatched: 8. The CDR3 loop is CASQSSGVTNEQFF. In nucleotides, the CDR3 is TGTGCCAGCCAATCTAGCGGGGTCACCAATGAGCAGTTCTTC. Using reference TRBV28 and TRBJ2-1 for the parts outside the CDR3, the full variable domain is DVKVTQSSRYLVKRTGEKVFLECVQDMDHENMFWYRQDPGLGLRLIYFSYDVKMKEKGDIPEGYSVSREKKERFSLILESASTNQTSMYLCASQSSGVTNEQFFGPGTRLTVL.

V is TRBV28 and J is TRBJ1-4, with 10 bases fitting TRBD1. In germline, CDR1 is MDHEN, CDR2 SYDVKM. CDR3 size: 16 residues. V lost 6 bases to trimming and J lost 4 bases; unmatched junction nucleotides: 8. The CDR3 here is CASRAPGQGFNEKLFF. The CDR3 DNA follows: TGTGCCAGCAGAGCTCCGGGACAGGGGTTTAATGAAAAACTGTTTTTT. The whole variable domain, remainder taken from reference TRBV28 and TRBJ1-4, is DVKVTQSSRYLVKRTGEKVFLECVQDMDHENMFWYRQDPGLGLRLIYFSYDVKMKEKGDIPEGYSVSREKKERFSLILESASTNQTSMYLCASRAPGQGFNEKLFFGSGTQLSVL.

The V and J genes are TRBV6-6 and TRBJ1-5; D is undetermined. The germline V gene has CDR1 MNHNY and CDR2 SVGAGI (reference sequence). This CDR3 has 15 amino acids. V was cut by 0 bases and J by 3 bases, with 9 bases left in between. The CDR3 loop is CASSYSISYNQPQHF. DNA for the CDR3: TGTGCCAGCAGTTACTCAATCAGTTACAATCAGCCCCAGCATTTT.

This chain uses TRBV27 with TRBJ2-3; 8 nucleotides match TRBD2. Germline-derived CDR1 and CDR2 are MNHEY and SMNVEV (reference sequence). The CDR3 length is 15 residues. Trimming cost V 6 bases and J 4 bases; bases outside gene matches: 9. For the CDR3, the DNA is TGTGCCAGCAGCAGGACTAGCAGTAACGCAGATACGCAGTATTTT. This codes for CASSRTSSNADTQYF.

Only one count was recorded for this clone. The V gene is TRBV2, the J gene TRBJ2-1, with D tentatively TRBD2 (6 bases). CDR3 length: 14 amino acids. The germline V and J ends were trimmed by 7 bases and 2 bases, with 12 bases remaining between them. The germline V gene encodes CDR1 SNHLY and CDR2 FYNNEI. CDR3 sequence: CASKSERAYNEQFF. CDR3 DNA sequence: TGTGCCAGCAAGTCGGAGCGGGCCTACAATGAGCAGTTCTTC.

The chain combines TRBV21-1 with TRBJ1-4; TRBD1, the D gene given by the table, was not confirmed from the DNA. TRBV21-1 corresponds to a pseudogene. The CDR3 totals 16 residues. CDR3 sequence (DNA): TGTGCCAGCAGCTCCCCCAGGGGACAGGATAATGAAAAACTGTTTTTT. Its protein product is CASSSPRGQDNEKLFF.

The chain uses TRBV10-3 and TRBJ2-1, with D perhaps TRBD2 (5 bases). Germline CDR1 ENHRY, CDR2 SYGVKD. This CDR3 is 14 amino acids long. The V and J ends lost 4 bases and 13 bases respectively, with 20 bases between them. CDR3 sequence (DNA): TGTGCCATCAGTGGGATCGAGGGAGCAGCTCGACAGTTCTTC. Amino acids: CAISGIEGAARQFF.

The chain recombines TRBV27 with TRBJ2-3; D remains unclear. Germline CDR1 is MNHEY and CDR2 is SMNVEV (reference sequence). The CDR3 sequence is 13 residues long. V gave up 6 bases and J gave up 0 bases, with 7 bases separating them. The CDR3 DNA is TGTGCCAGCAGGACGGGTAGCACAGATACGCAGTATTTT. This codes for CASRTGSTDTQYF.

This chain connects TRBV7-3 to TRBJ2-5; 7 bases map to TRBD1. The junction had 7 bases not matched to a gene; V was cut back by 3 bases and J by 3 bases. CDR1 and CDR2 (germline): SGHTA, FQGTGA. The CDR3 consists of 15 residues. The CDR3 DNA follows: TGTGCCAGCAGCTTTAGCTACGGGACAGAAGAGACCCAGTACTTC. Translation gives CASSFSYGTEETQYF.

The V gene is TRBV28, the J gene TRBJ2-7; D is perhaps TRBD2 (5 bases). V was cut by 6 bases and J by 7 bases, with 19 bases left in between. The CDR3 is 14 amino acids. CDR1 MDHEN and CDR2 SYDVKM come from the germline V gene. CDR3 sequence reads: CASRSLAGSREQYF. CDR3 bases: TGTGCCAGCAGGTCCTTGGCGGGTTCGAGGGAGCAGTACTTC.

This clone showed up just once. J is TRBJ2-1 and V is TRBV9; 8 positions match TRBD1. Germline CDR1 and CDR2: SGDLS and YYNGEE. The CDR3 has 17 amino acids. The V gene end was trimmed by 6 bases and the J gene end by 10 bases; junction bases not matched to a gene: 21. CDR3 sequence: CASTQGASYLMRPEQFF. The CDR3 coding sequence is TGTGCCAGCACCCAGGGGGCGTCGTACCTAATGCGCCCAGAGCAGTTCTTC.

J is TRBJ1-1 and V is TRBV19; TRBD1 is a possible D gene (6 bases). The germline CDR1 and CDR2 sequences are LNHDA and SQIVND (reference sequence). V dropped 4 bases and J dropped 3 bases, with 9 bases sitting between them. This CDR3 region has 13 residues. The DNA of the CDR3 is TGTGCCAGTAGTAGAAGGACAGACACTGAAGCTTTCTTT. Residues: CASSRRTDTEAFF.

This chain uses TRBV2 with TRBJ1-2, with TRBD1 matching 7 bases. The CDR3 length is 14 residues. The V segment lost 6 bases and the J segment 0 bases; nucleotides outside the gene matches: 4. CDR1 and CDR2 from the germline V gene are SNHLY and FYNNEI. CDR3 sequence: CASRRDSTNYGYTF. The DNA for the CDR3 is TGTGCCAGCAGAAGGGACAGCACTAACTATGGCTACACCTTC.

The rearrangement uses TRBV7-3 and TRBJ2-1, with 13 nucleotides matching TRBD2. The V gene's germline CDR1 is SGHTA and CDR2 FQGTGA. J gave up 8 bases and V 6 bases, and 7 bases lay outside the gene matches. The CDR3 is 15 residues long. The CDR3 spells CASSRTSGSNHEQFF. The CDR3, as DNA: TGTGCCAGCAGTCGGACTAGCGGGAGTAATCATGAGCAGTTCTTC.